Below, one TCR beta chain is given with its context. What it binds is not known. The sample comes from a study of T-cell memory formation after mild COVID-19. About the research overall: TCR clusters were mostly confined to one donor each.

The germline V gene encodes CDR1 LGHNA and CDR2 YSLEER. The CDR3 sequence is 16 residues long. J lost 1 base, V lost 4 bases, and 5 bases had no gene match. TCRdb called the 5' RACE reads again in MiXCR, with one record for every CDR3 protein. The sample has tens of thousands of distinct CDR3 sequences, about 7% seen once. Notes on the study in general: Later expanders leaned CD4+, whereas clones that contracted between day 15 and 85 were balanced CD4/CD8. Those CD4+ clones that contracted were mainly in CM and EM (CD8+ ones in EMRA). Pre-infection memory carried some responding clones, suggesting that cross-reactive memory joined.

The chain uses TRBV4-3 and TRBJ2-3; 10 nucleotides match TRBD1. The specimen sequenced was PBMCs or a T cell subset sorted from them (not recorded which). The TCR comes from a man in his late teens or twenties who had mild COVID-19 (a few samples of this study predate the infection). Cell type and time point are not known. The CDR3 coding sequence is TGCGCCAGCAGCCGAGGGACAGGGGCCGGCACAGATACGCAGTATTTT. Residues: CASSRGTGAGTDTQYF.